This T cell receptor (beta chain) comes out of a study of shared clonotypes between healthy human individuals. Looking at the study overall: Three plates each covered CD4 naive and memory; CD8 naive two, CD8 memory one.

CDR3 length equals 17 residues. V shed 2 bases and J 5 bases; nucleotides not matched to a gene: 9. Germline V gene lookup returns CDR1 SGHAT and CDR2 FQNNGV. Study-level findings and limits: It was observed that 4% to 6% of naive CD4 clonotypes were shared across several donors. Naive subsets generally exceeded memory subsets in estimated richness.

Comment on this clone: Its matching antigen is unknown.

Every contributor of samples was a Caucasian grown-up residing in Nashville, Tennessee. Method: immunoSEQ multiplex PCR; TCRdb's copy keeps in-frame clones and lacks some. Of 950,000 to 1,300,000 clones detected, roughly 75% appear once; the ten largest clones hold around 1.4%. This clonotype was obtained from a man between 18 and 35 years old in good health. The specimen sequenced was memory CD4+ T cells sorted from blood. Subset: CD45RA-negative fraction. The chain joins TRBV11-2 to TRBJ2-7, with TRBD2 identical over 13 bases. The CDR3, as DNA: TGTGCCAGCAGCTTACGCCGCACTAGCGGGGGGGCCGACGAGCAGTACTTC. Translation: CASSLRRTSGGADEQYF.